This TCR beta chain was observed in a study of vaccination effects on CD4 cells after COVID-19. Clones were read by immunoSEQ multiplex PCR, and TCRdb kept only the in-frame ones, dropping some. The top ten clones hold 16% of a sample with about 19,000 clones, 70% of them seen once. With the ViraFEST assay, the study expanded antigen-specific CD4+ T cells using viral peptide pools, then sequenced them. Cultured cells yielded isolated CD4+ T cells after 10 to 11 days. Overall study findings and caveats: Both infection-induced and vaccine-induced clones contracted markedly at late post-vaccination timepoints.

Notes on this clone: Its antigen is as yet unknown.

This CDR3 spans 13 amino acids. V dropped 3 bases and J dropped 4 bases, with 8 bases sitting between them. The sequence was obtained from a human donor who received a COVID-19 vaccine. The input for sequencing was CD4+ T cells from PBMCs cultured with HCoV-229E spike peptides, taken before COVID-19 vaccination. The chain couples TRBV12-3 or TRBV12-4 to TRBJ2-3, with D possibly TRBD1 on 6 matching bases. Here the CDR3 reads CASSFKGADTQYF. The CDR3 DNA is TGTGCCAGCAGTTTCAAGGGGGCAGATACGCAGTATTTT.